The clone carrying this TCR beta chain was counted once. This entry is derived from a study of blood T cells in healthy people across ages. The CDR3 extends over 14 amino acids. Germline CDR1 reads SNHLY; CDR2 reads FYNNEI. Trimming stripped 8 bases from V and 3 bases from J, with 13 bases between. Combining a sample-barcoded 5' primer with a J-beta primer mix, a second PCR ran for about 6 to 11 cycles. Each CDR3 protein is one row after TCRdb ran MiXCR on the 5' RACE reads. The table has over 700,000 distinct CDR3 sequences, approximately 53% seen once. The rearrangement links TRBV2 to TRBJ1-4; a weak D match, TRBD1 (6 bases). Sequencing used blood. The receptor's source is an elderly man in good health. The CDR3 bases are TGTGCCAGCGAGGGGGGGAAGTCTAATGAAAAACTGTTTTTT. This codes for CASEGGKSNEKLFF.